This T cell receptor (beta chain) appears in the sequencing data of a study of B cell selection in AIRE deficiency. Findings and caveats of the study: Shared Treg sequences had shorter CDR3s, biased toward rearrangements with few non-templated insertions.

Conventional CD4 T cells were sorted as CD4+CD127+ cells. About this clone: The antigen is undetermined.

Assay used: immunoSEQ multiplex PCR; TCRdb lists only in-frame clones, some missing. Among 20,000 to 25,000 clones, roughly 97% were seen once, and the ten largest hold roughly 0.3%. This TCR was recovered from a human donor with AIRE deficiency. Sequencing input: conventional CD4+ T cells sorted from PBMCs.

CDR3 residues: CASSLAGGRITGELFF. The CDR3 nucleotides are TGTGCCAGCAGCCTCGCCGGGGGGCGGATCACCGGGGAGCTGTTTTTT. V is TRBV7-3 and J is TRBJ2-2, with D maybe TRBD2 (7 bases). The V gene's germline CDR1 is SGHTA and CDR2 FQGTGA. Trimming left V 5 bases short and J 4 bases short, with 17 bases between. CDR3 length: 16 amino acids.